This passage covers 10 T cell receptor beta chains from one sample sequenced in a study of PD-L1 blockade in urothelial cancer. Method: immunoSEQ multiplex PCR; TCRdb's copy keeps in-frame clones and lacks some. Found here are tens of thousands of clones, around four fifths of them singletons; the top ten hold approximately 14%. Time point of the sample: pretreatment peripheral blood. This specimen consisted of PBMCs, obtained around atezolizumab (anti-PD-L1) treatment. The receptor source for this set is a man older than 75 with urothelial cancer.

The rearrangement uses TRBV9 and TRBJ2-5; 15 bases map to TRBD2. The J segment lost 5 bases and the V segment lost 4 bases, leaving 6 bases of the junction unmatched. The CDR3 sequence is 16 residues long. Germline assignment: CDR1 SGDLS and CDR2 YYNGEE. The CDR3 nucleotides read TGTGCCAGCAGCACAGGACTAGCGGGAGGGCCTGAGACCCAGTACTTC. Amino acids: CASSTGLAGGPETQYF.

The table lists this clone with a count of one. V and J are TRBV7-9 and TRBJ1-5, with D unresolved. This CDR3 comprises 15 residues. Trimming left V 2 bases short and J 3 bases short, with 11 bases between. CDR1 and CDR2 from the germline V gene are SEHNR and FQNEAQ (reference sequence). DNA for the CDR3: TGTGCCAGCAGCTTATTTCCCGGACTCAATCAGCCCCAGCATTTT. Its protein product is CASSLFPGLNQPQHF.

This clone was detected once. The chain combines TRBV7-9 with TRBJ2-3, with 9 positions matching TRBD2. The CDR3 covers 15 residues. The V and J ends lost 7 bases and 5 bases, in that order; junction bases with no gene match: 10. Per the germline V gene, CDR1 is SEHNR and CDR2 is FQNEAQ (reference sequence). The CDR3 DNA reads TGTGCCAGCATCTTCCTAGAGCGGGAGGTAGATACGCAGTATTTT. Residues: CASIFLEREVDTQYF.

The chain employs TRBV27 and TRBJ1-2; the D gene is possibly TRBD1 (6 bases). Deletions cut 2 bases from V and 6 bases from J, with 13 bases between. Per the germline V gene, CDR1 is MNHEY and CDR2 is SMNVEV (reference sequence). The CDR3 is 14 amino acids. The DNA for the CDR3 is TGTGCCAGCAGTTTAAAGGGAGGGGGGCATGGCTACACCTTC. The encoded protein is CASSLKGGGHGYTF.

This sequence joins TRBV30 and TRBJ1-5; D remains ambiguous. Germline CDR1 reads GTSNPN; CDR2 reads SVGIG (reference sequence). V lost 0 bases and J 4 bases, leaving 13 bases between the germline ends. This CDR3 spans 15 amino acids. CDR3 amino acids: CAWSVSGSANQPQHF. The CDR3 DNA reads as TGTGCCTGGAGTGTTTCGGGATCGGCGAATCAGCCCCAGCATTTT.

The V gene is TRBV7-9, the J gene TRBJ2-1, with 8 bases aligning to TRBD2. Germline-derived CDR1 and CDR2 are SEHNR and FQNEAQ (reference sequence). This CDR3 has 15 residues. J lost 5 bases, V lost 2 bases, and 5 bases had no gene match. Written as DNA, the CDR3 is TGTGCCAGCAGCTTACTGCGGCGGGGGGACAATGAGCAGTTCTTC. Its protein is CASSLLRRGDNEQFF.

V and J are TRBV10-3 and TRBJ2-1; the match to TRBD2 covers 7 bases. CDR1 and CDR2 from the germline V gene are ENHRY and SYGVKD. The CDR3 sequence is 14 residues long. Germline trimming cut 6 bases from V and 4 bases from J; bases unmatched to any gene: 6. The CDR3 sequence: CAIRELAQYNEQFF. CDR3 bases: TGTGCCATCAGAGAACTAGCGCAGTACAATGAGCAGTTCTTC.

The chain links TRBV7-2 to TRBJ1-1, with 12 bases aligning to TRBD1. The ends lost 4 bases at V and 6 bases at J; junction bases unmatched: 9. This CDR3 comprises 16 residues. The germline gives CDR1 SGHTA, CDR2 FQGNSA. The CDR3 DNA is TGTGCCAGCAGCTCCCGGGACAGGGGGCGTCGGGCTGAAGCTTTCTTT. This translates into CASSSRDRGRRAEAFF.

CDR3 amino acids: CASSTLRLAERTDTQYF. In DNA, the CDR3 is TGTGCCAGTAGTACCTTAAGACTAGCGGAGCGCACAGATACGCAGTATTTT. The rearrangement links TRBV19 to TRBJ2-3; the match to TRBD2 covers 9 bases. V trimming: 4 bases; J trimming: 1 base; junction bases outside the gene matches: 9. The V gene's germline CDR1 is LNHDA and CDR2 SQIVND (reference sequence). The CDR3 has 17 residues.

This clone was seen only once. V is TRBV7-9 and J is TRBJ2-7; TRBD2 aligns across 8 bases. The J segment lost 5 bases and the V segment lost 5 bases, leaving 11 bases of the junction unmatched. CDR1 and CDR2 from the germline V gene are SEHNR and FQNEAQ (reference sequence). The length of the CDR3 is 15 residues. This CDR3 reads CASSTLAGFRDEQYF. CDR3 DNA: TGTGCCAGCAGCACCTTAGCGGGATTCCGCGACGAGCAGTACTTC.